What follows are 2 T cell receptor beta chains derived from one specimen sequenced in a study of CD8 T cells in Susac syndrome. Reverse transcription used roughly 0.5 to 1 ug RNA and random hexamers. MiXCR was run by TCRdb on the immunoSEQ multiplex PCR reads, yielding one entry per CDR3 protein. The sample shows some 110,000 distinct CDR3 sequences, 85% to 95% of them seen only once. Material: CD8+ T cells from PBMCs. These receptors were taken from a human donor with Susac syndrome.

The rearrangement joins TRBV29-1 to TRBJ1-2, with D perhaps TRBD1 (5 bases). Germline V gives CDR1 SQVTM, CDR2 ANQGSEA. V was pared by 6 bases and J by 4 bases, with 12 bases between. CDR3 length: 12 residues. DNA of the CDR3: TGCAGCGTCCAGGGCCCGATCTATGGCTACACCTTC. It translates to CSVQGPIYGYTF.

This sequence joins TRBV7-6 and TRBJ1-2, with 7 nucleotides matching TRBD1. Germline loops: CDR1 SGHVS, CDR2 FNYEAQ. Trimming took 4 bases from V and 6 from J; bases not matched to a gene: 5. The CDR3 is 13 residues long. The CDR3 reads CASSSGQANGYTF. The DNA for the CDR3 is TGTGCCAGCAGCTCTGGACAGGCTAATGGCTACACCTTC. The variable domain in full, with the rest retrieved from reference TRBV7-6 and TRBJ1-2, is GAGVSQSPRYKVTKRGQDVALRCDPISGHVSLYWYRQALGQGPEFLTYFNYEAQQDKSGLPNDRFSAERPEGSISTLTIQRTEQRDSAMYRCASSSGQANGYTFGSGTRLTVV.